These 20 T cell receptor beta chains share one sample of origin, sequenced in a study of identical twins. A single record per CDR3 protein comes from TCRdb applying MiXCR to the 5' RACE reads. Of approximately 680,000 distinct CDR3 sequences listed, roughly 7.2% are singletons. These data were also reused for a study on yellow fever vaccine responses in identical twins.

Sequencing used PBMCs. Receptors originate from a woman aged 18 to 35 in good health.

The rearrangement joins TRBV27 to TRBJ2-1; D call uncertain. Germline-derived CDR1 and CDR2 are MNHEY and SMNVEV (reference sequence). The V and J ends lost 3 bases and 9 bases respectively, with 18 bases between them. The CDR3 consists of 15 residues. CDR3 bases: TGTGCCAGCAGTTTTGGGGTAGCAACGGTGGGTGAGCAGTTCTTC. This translates into CASSFGVATVGEQFF.

CDR3 sequence: CASSLPSGTRELFF. The CDR3, as DNA: TGCGCCAGCAGCCTTCCGAGCGGGACTAGGGAGCTGTTTTTT. The V and J genes are TRBV4-1 and TRBJ2-2; 7 nucleotides line up with TRBD2. The CDR3 runs to 14 residues. Unmatched junction bases numbered 8, after V lost 4 bases and J lost 9 bases. Germline V lookup: CDR1 MGHRA, CDR2 YSYEKL.

The rearrangement uses TRBV7-3 and TRBJ2-1, with TRBD2 identical over 13 bases. The ends lost 4 bases at V and 8 bases at J; junction bases unmatched: 11. Germline CDR1 SGHTA, CDR2 FQGTGA. The CDR3 length is 17 residues. This chain's CDR3 is CASSSTLRTSGRHEQFF. The CDR3 DNA reads as TGTGCCAGCAGCTCGACTTTACGGACTAGCGGGAGACATGAGCAGTTCTTC.

This clonotype occurred a few times. V and J are TRBV6-2 or TRBV6-3 and TRBJ1-6; no clear D gene. V lost 7 bases and J lost 14, with 21 bases in between. Germline-derived CDR1 and CDR2 are MNHEY and SVGEGT. The CDR3 is 14 amino acids. This CDR3 reads CASTPNSLGGSLHF. CDR3 nucleotides: TGTGCCAGCACACCAAACAGCCTGGGAGGATCCCTCCACTTT.

The rearrangement uses TRBV3-1 and TRBJ2-7; a weak D match, TRBD2 (6 bases). The CDR3 extends over 14 amino acids. CDR1 is LGHDT and CDR2 is YNNKEL in the germline V gene (reference sequence). V lost 4 bases and J 4 bases, leaving 14 bases between the germline ends. In DNA, the CDR3 is TGTGCCAGCAGCCCCGACGGGGGTGTTTACGAGCAGTACGTC. Amino acid sequence: CASSPDGGVYEQYV.

In this sample, this clonotype turned up a few times. The chain carries TRBV20-1 and TRBJ2-7; D gene ambiguous. There are 12 residues in the CDR3. V was clipped by 1 base and J by 6 bases, with 10 bases between them. From germline, CDR1 is DFQATT and CDR2 SNEGSKA (reference sequence). The CDR3 DNA reads TGCAGTGCTAGAGGGGGTGGGGTCGAGCAGTACTTC. Residues: CSARGGGVEQYF.

This clonotype was seen a handful of times. This chain links TRBV7-2 with TRBJ2-7; 8 bases line up with TRBD2. The CDR3 covers 14 residues. The V segment lost 5 bases and the J segment 7 bases; nucleotides outside the gene matches: 10. The germline CDR1 and CDR2 sequences are SGHTA and FQGNSA. The CDR3 spells CASSAQGLGDEQYF. The CDR3 DNA reads TGTGCCAGCAGCGCCCAGGGACTAGGGGATGAGCAGTACTTC.

This clonotype came up many times. The rearrangement links TRBV5-5 to TRBJ2-5; 7 positions agree with TRBD2. This CDR3 comprises 15 residues. V gave up 3 bases and J gave up 5 bases; unmatched junction bases: 10. CDR1 and CDR2 (germline): SGHKS, YYEKEE (reference sequence). Here the CDR3 DNA reads TGTGCCAGCAGCTCTCTAGCGGACCGAGGCGAGACCCAGTACTTC. Its translation is CASSSLADRGETQYF.

The rearrangement uses TRBV5-6 and TRBJ2-4, with 9 bases identical to TRBD1. The CDR3 consists of 19 residues. J was trimmed by 0 bases and V by 3 bases; bases with no gene match: 13. Germline V gene lookup returns CDR1 SGHDT and CDR2 YYEEEE. The chain's CDR3 is CASSSSGTGTLLAKNIQYF. The DNA for the CDR3 is TGTGCCAGCAGCTCCTCCGGGACAGGGACGCTTTTAGCCAAAAACATTCAGTACTTC.

This clonotype was counted a few times. The chain couples TRBV5-1 to TRBJ1-2, with 7 positions matching TRBD1. The CDR3 extends over 16 amino acids. Germline CDR1 and CDR2: SGHRS and YFSETQ. The V segment lost 0 bases and the J segment 8 bases; nucleotides outside the gene matches: 13. CDR3 in amino acids: CASSLGPGTVSGGYTF. CDR3 sequence (DNA): TGCGCCAGCAGCTTGGGCCCGGGGACAGTGAGTGGAGGCTACACCTTC.

This rearrangement joins TRBV15 to TRBJ1-2, with 11 positions matching TRBD1. Per the germline V gene, CDR1 is LNHNV and CDR2 is YYDKDF (reference sequence). The CDR3 has 14 residues. The V gene end was trimmed by 5 bases and the J gene end by 7 bases; junction bases not matched to a gene: 6. CDR3 residues: CATSWGQGVIGYTF. In nucleotides, the CDR3 is TGTGCCACCAGCTGGGGACAGGGGGTGATTGGCTACACCTTC.

The table lists this clonotype with a few counts. The chain joins TRBV6-1 to TRBJ2-1; 13 nucleotides match TRBD2. J gave up 5 bases and V 7 bases, and 5 bases lay outside the gene matches. The CDR3 is made up of 15 amino acids. Per germline, CDR1 MNHNS and CDR2 SASEGT. Here the CDR3 reads CASNPLAGGNNEQFF. CDR3 nucleotide sequence: TGTGCCAGCAACCCACTAGCGGGGGGGAACAATGAGCAGTTCTTC.

The sample holds many counts of this clonotype. The chain recombines TRBV24-1 with TRBJ2-2, with 11 bases fitting TRBD1. Losses at the gene ends were 9 bases for V and 3 bases for J; bases not matched to a gene: 2. Germline V CDR1 and CDR2: KGHDR, SFDVKD. The CDR3 is made up of 14 amino acids. DNA of the CDR3: TGTGCCACCGGGACAGGGGGGTACACCGGGGAGCTGTTTTTT. Its translation: CATGTGGYTGELFF.

There are a few counts of this clonotype. The chain is built from TRBV6-1 and TRBJ2-7; the match to TRBD1 covers 10 bases. V lost 5 bases, J lost 2 bases, and 6 bases stayed unmatched. The CDR3 sequence is 15 residues long. The germline gives CDR1 MNHNS, CDR2 SASEGT. CDR3 in amino acids: CASSIRDRGPYEQYF. Written as DNA, the CDR3 is TGTGCCAGCAGTATCCGGGACAGGGGACCCTACGAGCAGTACTTC.

V gene TRBV21-1 combines with J gene TRBJ2-7; the D call TRBD2 from the table was never checked on the DNA. TRBV21-1 is given as a pseudogene. This CDR3 comprises 18 residues. The CDR3: CASSPPKSGREKPYEQYF. Here the CDR3 DNA reads TGTGCCAGCAGCCCCCCCAAGTCAGGGCGGGAGAAACCCTACGAGCAGTACTTC.

This clonotype was found a few times. V is TRBV15 and J is TRBJ1-1; D not certain. The V gene's germline CDR1 is LNHNV and CDR2 YYDKDF (reference sequence). Trimming shortened V by 2 bases and J by 3 bases, and 7 bases separated the two germline ends. The CDR3 consists of 13 residues. In DNA, the CDR3 is TGTGCCACCAGCAGACTCGGCCACACTGAAGCTTTCTTT. It specifies CATSRLGHTEAFF.

V gene TRBV3-1 combines with J gene TRBJ2-2; a weak D match, TRBD1 (6 bases). The CDR3 contains 16 residues. The germline CDR1 and CDR2 sequences are LGHDT and YNNKEL (reference sequence). Deletions cut 3 bases from V and 4 bases from J, with 15 bases between. The CDR3 DNA reads TGTGCCAGCAGCCATGCTTGGACAGCGGTCACCGGGGAGCTGTTTTTT. Translating it yields CASSHAWTAVTGELFF. The entire variable domain, with the rest obtained from reference TRBV3-1 and TRBJ2-2, is as follows: DTAVSQTPKYLVTQMGNDKSIKCEQNLGHDTMYWYKQDSKKFLKIMFSYNNKELIINETVPNRFSPKSPDKAHLNLHINSLELGDSAVYFCASSHAWTAVTGELFFGEGSRLTVL.

The V gene is TRBV7-6, the J gene TRBJ2-3, with D perhaps matching TRBD1 (6 bases). Between the trimmed V and J ends, which lost 5 bases and 0 bases, there was a span of 18 bases. In germline, CDR1 is SGHVS, CDR2 FNYEAQ. This CDR3 contains 17 residues. The CDR3 DNA follows: TGTGCCAGCAGCCCAAGTGTTTGGACAGCGAGCACAGATACGCAGTATTTT. It encodes CASSPSVWTASTDTQYF.

Only a few counts were recorded for this clonotype. V and J are TRBV20-1 and TRBJ2-7; D remains ambiguous. Germline assignment: CDR1 DFQATT and CDR2 SNEGSKA (reference sequence). Trimming took off 2 bases at V and 7 bases at J, with 18 bases between the two ends. This CDR3 region has 14 residues. The CDR3 sequence is CSARRDEAPGEQYV. As DNA, the CDR3 is TGCAGTGCTAGAAGGGATGAGGCCCCTGGGGAGCAGTACGTC.

CDR3: CASSLDRPGILRETQYF. DNA for the CDR3: TGTGCCAGCAGCTTAGATCGGCCAGGGATTTTGCGAGAGACCCAGTACTTC. The J gene is TRBJ2-5, the V gene TRBV11-2, with D possibly being TRBD1 (5 bases). The V end was cut by 0 bases, the J end by 4 bases, with 18 bases between. The CDR3 length is 17 residues. From germline, CDR1 is SGHAT and CDR2 FQNNGV.